This TCR beta chain was captured by sequencing in a study of blood T cell repertoires in COVID-19. Original processing notes: Estimates of nucleated cell counts were drawn from the amplification of reference gene primers. Repertoires were generated with immunoSEQ multiplex PCR, while TCRdb's copy carries only in-frame clones and drops some. The V and J calls and clone size were taken over from that table, and D and trimming were inferred from the DNA. The profile shows over 250,000 clones, approximately 89% of them singletons. This clone was counted only a few times. Participants came from some 23 US areas, aged roughly 18 to 100 years. The CDR3 length is 15 residues. The germline V and J ends were trimmed by 5 bases and 4 bases, with 17 bases remaining between them. Germline lookup yields CDR1 SEHNR and CDR2 FQNEAQ (reference sequence).

Sequenced sample: PBMCs or T cells enriched from blood (not recorded which). This TCR was sampled from a woman aged 55-69 years who had recovered from COVID-19. J is TRBJ1-2 and V is TRBV7-9; D possibly corresponds to TRBD1 (5 bases). For the CDR3, the DNA is TGTGCCAGCAGCCCAAGGGCCTGGGGGGGCTATGGCTACACCTTC. This gives the protein CASSPRAWGGYGYTF.